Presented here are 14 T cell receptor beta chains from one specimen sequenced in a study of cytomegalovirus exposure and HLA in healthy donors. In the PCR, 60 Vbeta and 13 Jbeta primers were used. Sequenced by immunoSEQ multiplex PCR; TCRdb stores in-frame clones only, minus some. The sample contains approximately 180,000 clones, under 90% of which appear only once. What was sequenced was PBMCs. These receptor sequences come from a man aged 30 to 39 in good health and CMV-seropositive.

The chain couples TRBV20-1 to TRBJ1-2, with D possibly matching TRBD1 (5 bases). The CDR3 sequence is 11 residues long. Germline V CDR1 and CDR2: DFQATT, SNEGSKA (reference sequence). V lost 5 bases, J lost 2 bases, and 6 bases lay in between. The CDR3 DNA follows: TGCAGTGCTTACAGGAACTATGGCTACACCTTC. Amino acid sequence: CSAYRNYGYTF.

This chain's CDR3 is CASSLLQGGSGELFF. The DNA for the CDR3 is TGTGCCAGCAGCCTATTACAGGGTGGGTCCGGGGAGCTGTTTTTT. V is TRBV6-1 and J is TRBJ2-2; the D gene is possibly TRBD1 (6 bases). The V end was cut by 6 bases, the J end by 6 bases, with 17 bases between. Per germline, CDR1 MNHNS and CDR2 SASEGT. The CDR3 runs to 15 residues.

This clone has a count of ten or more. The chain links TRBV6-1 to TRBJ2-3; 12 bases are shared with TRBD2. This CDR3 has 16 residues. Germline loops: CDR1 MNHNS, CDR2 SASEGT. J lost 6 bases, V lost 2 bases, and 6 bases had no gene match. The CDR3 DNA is TGTGCCAGCAGTGAAACCACTAGCGGGGGGCGTGATACGCAGTATTTT. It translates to CASSETTSGGRDTQYF.

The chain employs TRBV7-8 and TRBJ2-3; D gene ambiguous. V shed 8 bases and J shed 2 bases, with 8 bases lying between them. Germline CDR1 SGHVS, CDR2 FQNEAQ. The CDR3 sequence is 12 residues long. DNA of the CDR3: TGTGCCAGCGTCACAGTCACAGATACGCAGTATTTT. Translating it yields CASVTVTDTQYF.

CDR3 sequence: CASSRQRGESSYNEQFF. The CDR3 nucleotides read TGTGCCAGCAGCCGACAACGCGGGGAGAGCTCCTACAATGAGCAGTTCTTC. This chain connects TRBV5-6 to TRBJ2-1, with D possibly being TRBD2 (6 bases). The V end lost 4 bases, the J end lost 0 bases, and 17 bases lay between the germline ends. The CDR3 sequence is 17 residues long. Germline CDR1 SGHDT, CDR2 YYEEEE.

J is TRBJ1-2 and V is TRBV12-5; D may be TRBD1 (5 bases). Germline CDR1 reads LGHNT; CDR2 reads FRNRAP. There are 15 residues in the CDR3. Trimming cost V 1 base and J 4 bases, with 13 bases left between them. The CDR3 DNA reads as TGTGCTAGTGGTTTGGATAGGGACTGGGGCTATGGCTACACCTTC. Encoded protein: CASGLDRDWGYGYTF. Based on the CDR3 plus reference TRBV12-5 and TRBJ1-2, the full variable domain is DARVTQTPRHKVTEMGQEVTMRCQPILGHNTVFWYRQTMMQGLELLAYFRNRAPLDDSGMPKDRFSAEMPDATLATLKIQPSEPRDSAVYFCASGLDRDWGYGYTFGSGTRLTVV.

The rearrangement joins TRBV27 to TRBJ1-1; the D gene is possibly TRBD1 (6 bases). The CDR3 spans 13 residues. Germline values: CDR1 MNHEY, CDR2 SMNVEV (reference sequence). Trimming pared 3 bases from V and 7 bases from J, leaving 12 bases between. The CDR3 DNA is TGTGCCAGCAGTTTGACAGGAGACTTTGAAGCTTTCTTT. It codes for CASSLTGDFEAFF.

The CDR3 region has the DNA TGCGCCAGCAGCTTGACCGGGAGGGTTGGTGAGCAGTTCTTC. Its translation is CASSLTGRVGEQFF. The genes are TRBV5-1 and TRBJ2-1; TRBD2 agrees at 8 bases. J gave up 9 bases and V 1 base, and 6 bases lay outside the gene matches. Germline CDR1 is SGHRS and CDR2 is YFSETQ. The CDR3 sequence is 14 residues long.

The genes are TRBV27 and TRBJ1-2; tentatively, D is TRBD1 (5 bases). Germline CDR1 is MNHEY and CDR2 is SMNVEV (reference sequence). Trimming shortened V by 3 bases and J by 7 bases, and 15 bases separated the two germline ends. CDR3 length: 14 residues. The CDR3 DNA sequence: TGTGCCAGCAGTTTCGGGCAGGGAGGTTTTGGCTACACCTTC. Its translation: CASSFGQGGFGYTF.

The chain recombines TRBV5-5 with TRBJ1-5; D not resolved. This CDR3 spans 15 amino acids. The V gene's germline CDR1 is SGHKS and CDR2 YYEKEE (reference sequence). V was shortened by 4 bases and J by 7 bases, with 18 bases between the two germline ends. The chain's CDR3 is CASSVGPQNAQPQHF. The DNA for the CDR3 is TGTGCCAGCAGCGTGGGTCCGCAAAACGCGCAGCCCCAGCATTTT.

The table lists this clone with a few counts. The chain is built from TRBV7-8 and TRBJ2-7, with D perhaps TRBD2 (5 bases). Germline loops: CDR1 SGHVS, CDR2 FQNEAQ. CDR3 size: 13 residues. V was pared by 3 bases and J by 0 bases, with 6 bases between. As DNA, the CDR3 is TGTGCCAGCAGCTTTGAGGGCTCCTACGAGCAGTACTTC. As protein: CASSFEGSYEQYF.

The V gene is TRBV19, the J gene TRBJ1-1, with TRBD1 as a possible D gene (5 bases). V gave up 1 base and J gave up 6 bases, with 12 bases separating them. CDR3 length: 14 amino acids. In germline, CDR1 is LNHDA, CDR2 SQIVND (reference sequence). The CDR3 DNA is TGTGCCAGTAGTATAGGGGGAACAGGCGCTGAAGCTTTCTTT. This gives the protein CASSIGGTGAEAFF.

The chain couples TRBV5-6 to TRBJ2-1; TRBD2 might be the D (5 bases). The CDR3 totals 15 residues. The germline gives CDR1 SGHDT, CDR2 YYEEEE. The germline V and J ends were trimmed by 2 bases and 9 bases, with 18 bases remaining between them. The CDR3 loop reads CASSFDYPERSEQFF. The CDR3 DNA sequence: TGTGCCAGCAGCTTCGACTACCCGGAGAGGAGTGAGCAGTTCTTC.

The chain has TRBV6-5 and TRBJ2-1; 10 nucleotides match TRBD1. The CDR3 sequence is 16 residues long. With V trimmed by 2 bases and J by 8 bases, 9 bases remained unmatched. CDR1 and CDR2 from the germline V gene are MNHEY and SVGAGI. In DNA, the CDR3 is TGTGCCAGCAGTTACGGACAGGGGGAGAGGTGGCATGAGCAGTTCTTC. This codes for CASSYGQGERWHEQFF.